Each of the 28 T cell receptor beta chains below was sequenced from the same sample in a study of cytomegalovirus exposure and HLA in healthy donors. Data came from immunoSEQ multiplex PCR; TCRdb stores just in-frame clones and leaves some out. The table shows more than 95,000 clones, with approximately 95% occurring only once. Sequenced material: PBMCs. These TCRs come from a man aged 18 to 29 in good health and CMV-seronegative.

The rearrangement joins TRBV7-9 to TRBJ1-1; 9 bases map to TRBD1. Germline lookup yields CDR1 SEHNR and CDR2 FQNEAQ (reference sequence). The CDR3 is 14 residues long. V shed 6 bases, J shed 4 bases, and the junction held 6 bases outside the gene matches. The CDR3 nucleotides read TGTGCCAGCAGGGCGGACAGGGGAAGCACTGAAGCTTTCTTT. Translation gives CASRADRGSTEAFF.

V gene TRBV5-6 combines with J gene TRBJ2-7; D gene unclear. The CDR3 totals 12 residues. Germline V gene data show CDR1 as SGHDT and CDR2 as YYEEEE. V shed 0 bases and J shed 6 bases, with 7 bases lying between them. The CDR3 nucleotides read TGTGCCAGCAGCTTGGCGGCAGGCGAGCAGTACTTC. Amino acid sequence: CASSLAAGEQYF.

The J gene is TRBJ2-7, the V gene TRBV7-2, with D hard to call. Germline V gene sequence: CDR1 SGHTA, CDR2 FQGNSA. This CDR3 contains 11 residues. V gave up 5 bases and J gave up 5 bases, with 7 bases separating them. The CDR3 region has the DNA TGTGCCAGCAGCCTCTCGGACGAGCAGTACTTC. Translating it yields CASSLSDEQYF.

The chain joins TRBV7-9 to TRBJ1-2, with 7 bases matching TRBD1. CDR1 and CDR2 from the germline V gene are SEHNR and FQNEAQ (reference sequence). This CDR3 has 14 residues. Trimming at V came to 5 bases and at J to 4 bases, leaving 7 bases not matched to a gene. This CDR3 is CASSPPTGSYGYTF. CDR3 in DNA: TGTGCCAGCAGCCCCCCGACAGGGAGCTATGGCTACACCTTC.

The chain couples TRBV5-6 to TRBJ1-2; TRBD1 might be the D (6 bases). Germline lookup yields CDR1 SGHDT and CDR2 YYEEEE. The CDR3 contains 14 residues. V was shortened by 5 bases and J by 2 bases, with 13 bases between the two germline ends. CDR3 in DNA: TGTGCCAGCAGGGGGCGGGGGCTCAACTATGGCTACACCTTC. Translating it yields CASRGRGLNYGYTF.

The chain joins TRBV5-1 to TRBJ1-1; D gene unclear. The CDR3 sequence is 13 residues long. V lost 0 bases and J lost 0, with 3 bases in between. The germline V gene has CDR1 SGHRS and CDR2 YFSETQ. This CDR3 is CASSLAVNTEAFF. CDR3 bases: TGCGCCAGCAGCTTGGCCGTGAACACTGAAGCTTTCTTT.

This chain uses TRBV13 with TRBJ1-1; D not certain. CDR1 and CDR2 from the germline V gene are PRHDT and FYEKMQ (reference sequence). CDR3 length equals 13 residues. V was cut by 6 bases and J by 1 base, with 9 bases left in between. The CDR3 protein is CASREQSNTEAFF. CDR3 DNA sequence: TGTGCCAGCAGGGAACAGTCGAACACTGAAGCTTTCTTT. The entire variable domain, with the rest obtained from reference TRBV13 and TRBJ1-1, is as follows: AAGVIQSPRHLIKEKRETATLKCYPIPRHDTVYWYQQGPGQDPQFLISFYEKMQSDKGSIPDRFSAQQFSDYHSELNMSSLELGDSALYFCASREQSNTEAFFGQGTRLTVV.

V and J are TRBV4-1 and TRBJ1-4; D is unclear. Trimming took off 1 base at V and 8 bases at J, with 11 bases between the two ends. Germline CDR1 and CDR2: MGHRA and YSYEKL. The CDR3 covers 14 residues. This chain's CDR3 is CASSQVRLREKLFF. The CDR3 DNA follows: TGCGCCAGCAGCCAAGTTAGACTGAGGGAAAAACTGTTTTTT.

V usage is TRBV11-3 and J usage is TRBJ2-3; TRBD1 aligns across 10 bases. CDR1 and CDR2 from the germline V gene are SGHNT and YENEEA. This CDR3 has 19 amino acids. Trimming at V came to 0 bases and at J to 4 bases, leaving 13 bases not matched to a gene. CDR3 in DNA: TGTGCCAGCAGCTTAGAGAGGGGGCGTTGGGGGACAGGGGCAGATACGCAGTATTTT. Its translation: CASSLERGRWGTGADTQYF.

V usage is TRBV25-1 and J usage is TRBJ1-2, with D unclear. Trimming removed 1 base from V and 8 bases from J, with 8 bases in between. This CDR3 region has 12 residues. CDR1 is MGHDK and CDR2 is SYGVNS in the germline V gene. The CDR3 bases are TGTGCCAGCAGTGAATTCGGTCGAGGCTACACCTTC. Translated: CASSEFGRGYTF.

The V call is TRBV9, the J call TRBJ2-5; 7 bases match TRBD2. The CDR3 has 12 amino acids. After removal of 7 bases from V and 6 bases from J, the junction contained 6 bases not matched to a gene. The germline V gene encodes CDR1 SGDLS and CDR2 YYNGEE. CDR3 sequence reads: CASGGDYQTQYF. The CDR3 nucleotides read TGTGCCAGCGGGGGGGACTATCAGACCCAGTACTTC.

The rearrangement joins TRBV7-8 to TRBJ1-2; maybe TRBD1 (6 bases). Germline assignment: CDR1 SGHVS and CDR2 FQNEAQ. V dropped 4 bases and J dropped 13 bases, with 19 bases sitting between them. The CDR3 is made up of 13 amino acids. Written as DNA, the CDR3 is TGTGCCAGCAGCTCCACAGGGACTAGTTTTCGCACCTTC. As protein: CASSSTGTSFRTF.

The CDR3: CASSSGVWTEAFF. The CDR3 bases are TGTGCCAGCAGCTCAGGGGTTTGGACTGAAGCTTTCTTT. This chain links TRBV25-1 with TRBJ1-1, with TRBD1 as a possible D gene (6 bases). V gave up 6 bases and J gave up 5 bases, with 13 bases separating them. The CDR3 spans 13 residues. CDR1 is MGHDK, CDR2 SYGVNS, per germline.

The chain is built from TRBV5-4 and TRBJ1-2, with D possibly TRBD1 on 6 matching bases. Looked up from germline, CDR1 is SGHNT and CDR2 is YYREEE (reference sequence). This CDR3 spans 15 amino acids. V shed 3 bases and J shed 8 bases, with 20 bases lying between them. CDR3 nucleotides: TGTGCCAGCAGCTCAAAACAGAAAGGGACATCCGGCTACACCTTC. Residues: CASSSKQKGTSGYTF.

The chain carries TRBV21-1 and TRBJ2-4; the tabulated D call, TRBD2, remains unverified against the DNA. TRBV21-1 is assigned pseudogene status. The CDR3 extends over 16 amino acids. The CDR3 sequence is CASTYRVPRGRNIQYF. Written as DNA, the CDR3 is TGTGCCAGCACCTACCGGGTCCCTCGAGGCAGAAACATTCAGTACTTC.

In the case of this clone: The same CDR3 can be traced to other DNA sequences in this sample. CDR3 sequence (DNA): TGTGCCAGCAGTTTAAGAGGGACTGAAGCTTTCTTT. Encoded protein: CASSLRGTEAFF. The chain employs TRBV28 and TRBJ1-1; D gene ambiguous. The germline gives CDR1 MDHEN, CDR2 SYDVKM. The V end lost 2 bases, the J end lost 5 bases, and 6 bases lay between the germline ends. The CDR3 has 12 amino acids. The complete variable domain, with remaining parts taken from reference TRBV28 and TRBJ1-1, reads DVKVTQSSRYLVKRTGEKVFLECVQDMDHENMFWYRQDPGLGLRLIYFSYDVKMKEKGDIPEGYSVSREKKERFSLILESASTNQTSMYLCASSLRGTEAFFGQGTRLTVV.

The V gene is TRBV6-5, the J gene TRBJ2-7; 8 nucleotides match TRBD1. V dropped 10 bases and J dropped 7; count of bases not matched to a gene: 6. Germline CDR1 reads MNHEY; CDR2 reads SVGAGI. The CDR3 is 11 amino acids. The CDR3 region has the DNA TGTGCCACGCGAGACAGGGGAGAGCAGTACTTC. Encoded protein: CATRDRGEQYF.

V is TRBV9 and J is TRBJ2-2; 7 positions match TRBD1. Germline lookup yields CDR1 SGDLS and CDR2 YYNGEE. V gave up 4 bases and J gave up 1 base; unmatched junction bases: 4. This CDR3 has 15 amino acids. CDR3 region: CASSTRTGNTGELFF. CDR3 coding DNA: TGTGCCAGCAGCACGCGGACAGGGAACACCGGGGAGCTGTTTTTT.

V usage is TRBV19 and J usage is TRBJ1-2, with D uncertain. Trimming removed 9 bases from V and 4 bases from J, with 12 bases in between. Germline V gene sequence: CDR1 LNHDA, CDR2 SQIVND (reference sequence). This CDR3 has 12 amino acids. The CDR3 here is CASALLGYGYTF. Written as DNA, the CDR3 is TGTGCCAGCGCCCTTCTAGGCTATGGCTACACCTTC.

The J gene is TRBJ2-3, the V gene TRBV27, with D unclear. Trimming pared 4 bases from V and 0 bases from J, leaving 8 bases between. CDR1 is MNHEY, CDR2 SMNVEV, per germline (reference sequence). The CDR3 covers 14 residues. The CDR3, as DNA: TGTGCCAGCAGTTCCCTCCTGAGCACAGATACGCAGTATTTT. This codes for CASSSLLSTDTQYF.

V usage is TRBV7-2 and J usage is TRBJ2-1; TRBD2 is a possible D gene (5 bases). The V end was cut by 5 bases, the J end by 7 bases, with 18 bases between. CDR3 length: 15 amino acids. Germline-derived CDR1 and CDR2 are SGHTA and FQGNSA. The CDR3, as DNA: TGTGCCAGCAGCCAAGACTCGACACTAGGAAATGAGCAGTTCTTC. It encodes CASSQDSTLGNEQFF.

V and J are TRBV4-1 and TRBJ2-3, with 12 bases lining up with TRBD2. This CDR3 comprises 21 residues. Germline values: CDR1 MGHRA, CDR2 YSYEKL. Trimming at V came to 1 base and at J to 0 bases, leaving 14 bases not matched to a gene. CDR3: CASSQGGGRLAGARSTDTQYF. CDR3 coding DNA: TGCGCCAGCAGCCAAGGGGGTGGACGACTAGCGGGGGCGAGGAGCACAGATACGCAGTATTTT.

The chain links TRBV7-3 to TRBJ2-6; TRBD1 matches at 9 bases. This CDR3 spans 17 amino acids. V trimming: 5 bases; J trimming: 0 bases; junction bases outside the gene matches: 5. Germline CDR1 SGHTA, CDR2 FQGTGA. The CDR3 DNA reads as TGTGCCAGCAGCGATCACAGGGGGCTCTCTGGGGCCAACGTCCTGACTTTC. Translation gives CASSDHRGLSGANVLTF.

This rearrangement joins TRBV9 to TRBJ2-7, with TRBD1 matching 7 bases. CDR1 and CDR2 (germline): SGDLS, YYNGEE. The CDR3 length is 14 residues. J lost 5 bases, V lost 0 bases, and 5 bases had no gene match. The CDR3 DNA reads TGTGCCAGCAGCGTAGGTGTAGGGGGCCACGAGCAGTACTTC. Its protein is CASSVGVGGHEQYF.

This rearrangement joins TRBV6-1 to TRBJ1-3, with TRBD1 matching over 9 bases. V shed 1 base and J 5 bases; nucleotides not matched to a gene: 6. The CDR3 runs 16 residues. Germline V gene sequence: CDR1 MNHNS, CDR2 SASEGT. CDR3 protein: CASSEGGQGKRNTIYF. In nucleotides, the CDR3 is TGTGCCAGCAGTGAAGGCGGACAGGGGAAACGAAACACCATATATTTT.

The chain recombines TRBV19 with TRBJ2-1, with 7 bases that match TRBD2. The V gene end was trimmed by 2 bases and the J gene end by 2 bases; junction bases not matched to a gene: 3. The CDR3 spans 15 residues. The germline V gene encodes CDR1 LNHDA and CDR2 SQIVND (reference sequence). The CDR3 sequence is CASSITSVPYNEQFF. DNA of the CDR3: TGTGCCAGTAGTATAACTAGCGTACCCTACAATGAGCAGTTCTTC.

This chain connects TRBV21-1 to TRBJ1-4. TRBV21-1 is classified as a pseudogene. The CDR3 is 13 amino acids. CDR3: CASSKGGNEKLFF. DNA of the CDR3: TGTGCCAGCAGCAAGGGGGGTAATGAAAAACTGTTTTTT.

Of note for this clone: The sample has other DNA sequences that encode this CDR3 too. The V and J genes are TRBV5-6 and TRBJ2-3; weak D call: TRBD2 (5 bases). The length of the CDR3 is 12 residues. Trimming left V 3 bases short and J 3 bases short, with 5 bases between. Looked up from germline, CDR1 is SGHDT and CDR2 is YYEEEE. The chain's CDR3 is CASSSGTDTQYF. In nucleotides, the CDR3 is TGTGCCAGCAGCTCGGGGACAGATACGCAGTATTTT.